This entry describes one TCR beta chain. What this receptor recognizes is not known. Base qualities were left out, and no much larger clone turns up one base away. The data were obtained in a study of siplizumab effects on memory and regulatory T cells (dated by TCRdb to the late 2010s). Regarding the complete study: The study examined how the anti-CD2 antibody siplizumab affects alloreactive T-cell subsets in allogeneic mixed lymphocyte reactions built from human PBMCs.

The CDR3 spans 12 residues, from the cysteine through the phenylalanine. Only the CDR3 portion is preserved as DNA: 36 bases, with reading frame beginning at the first base. Between the V and J ends, shortened by 5 bases and 0 bases respectively, the junction contains 4 bases. Per the germline V gene, MDHEN is the CDR1 and SYDVKM is the CDR2. The method behind the library was the immunoSEQ multiplex PCR assay. Around 9.9 x 10^4 TCR templates per sample were assayed by the deep sequencing platform. Genomic DNA extracted from sorted T cells was used for TCRbeta CDR3 sequencing. In the authors' own workflow: The R programming language was used for the clonal analysis of the TCRbeta CDR3 data. Comparing unstimulated samples against CFSE-low samples taken after the reaction was how alloreactive CD4+ and CD8+ clones were defined. Regulatory or non-regulatory origin was assigned to alloreactive CD4+ clones by matching of sequences to sorted unstimulated Treg and non-Treg repertoires. This is the immuneACCESS table as TCRdb keeps it, with only in-frame sequences that have V and J called. A part of the clones is gone; compared with another copy, unresolved V genes explain less than half, and the rest is unexplained. The V and J calls and clone size were taken over from that table, and D and trimming were inferred from the DNA. The sample contains about 66,000 clones, 90% to 97% of them found a single time. 0.08% to 0.1% of the sample rests with the top ten.

The paper as a whole reports these results and caveats: The cumulative frequency of alloreactive sequences that could be traced back to unstimulated CD4+ memory T cells was significantly reduced by siplizumab. Compared with memory T cells, unstimulated naive T cells appeared more diverse, and naive cells seemed to make a substantial contribution to the alloresponse. A naive or memory phenotype could not be assigned to roughly 75-96% of proliferating CD4+ or CD8+ clones. Sequences below about 10^-5 frequency were poorly captured, so only a minor fraction of alloreactive clones could be mapped to unstimulated subsets. In reactions with siplizumab, an average of around 70% of mappable alloreactive CD4+ clones were Treg-derived, compared with 25% to 30% in control reactions. No functional confirmation was obtained for the suppressive function of proliferating Tregs from siplizumab cultures.

Additional sequencing covered unstimulated subsets from a few donor pairs, namely CD8+ effector memory, CD4+ naive, CD8+ TEMRA, CD4+ memory and CD8+ naive. Sorted unstimulated T cells, along with proliferating T cells recovered from mixed lymphocyte reactions, underwent TCRbeta CDR3 sequencing. Fresh whole blood from around 11 HLA-typed healthy donors was used to isolate PBMCs. The sequencing input was naive CD8+ T cells sorted from blood. The cell subset or site label of this sample denotes: unstimulated naive T cells. This clonotype was sampled from a human donor in good health. The chain was built from TRBV28 and TRBJ1-2, with an unclear D gene assignment. The CDR3 protein is CASSEANYGYTF. The DNA sequence follows: TGTGCCAGCAGTGAGGCTAACTATGGCTACACCTTC.